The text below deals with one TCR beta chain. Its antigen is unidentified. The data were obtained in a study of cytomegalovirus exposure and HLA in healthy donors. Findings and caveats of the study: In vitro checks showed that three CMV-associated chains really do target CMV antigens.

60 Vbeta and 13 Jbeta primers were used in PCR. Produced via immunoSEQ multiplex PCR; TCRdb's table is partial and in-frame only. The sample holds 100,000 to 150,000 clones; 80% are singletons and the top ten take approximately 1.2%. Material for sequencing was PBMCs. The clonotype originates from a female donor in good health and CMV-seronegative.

The CDR3, as DNA: TGCGCCAGCAGCTCCGGGACTAGCGTGAGTGAGCAGTTCTTC. Its translation: CASSSGTSVSEQFF. The V and J genes are TRBV5-1 and TRBJ2-1; 10 bases match TRBD2. There are 14 residues in the CDR3. The germline V gene has CDR1 SGHRS and CDR2 YFSETQ. V trimming: 3 bases; J trimming: 9 bases; junction bases outside the gene matches: 6.